The clone carrying this T cell receptor (beta chain) was recorded at least ten times. Its target is unknown. The source of the sample is a study of T cells in Graves' hyperthyroidism and ophthalmopathy. V shed 9 bases, J shed 0 bases, and the junction held 10 bases outside the gene matches. The germline gives CDR1 MNHNS, CDR2 SASEGT. There are 15 residues in the CDR3. The CDR3 regions of TCR beta were amplified from RNA transcripts. Researchers ran a first-round RT-PCR on the TCR CDR3 using the HTBI primer set. MiXCR was run by TCRdb on the multiplex PCR reads, yielding one entry per CDR3 protein. The sample includes approximately 400,000 distinct CDR3 sequences, approximately 14% seen only once; the top ten take about 18%. Study-wide findings and caveats: Within blood appeared most thyroid clonotypes that had expanded above 0.001. In simple terms, a model built on 13 V-J features told ophthalmopathy apart from stable hyperthyroidism.

The chain joins TRBV6-1 to TRBJ1-1; 7 nucleotides agree with TRBD1. The clonotype originates from a young woman with Graves' ophthalmopathy. The specimen sequenced was blood. The CDR3 DNA is TGTGCCAGAGACCGGGACAGAAATCTGAACACTGAAGCTTTCTTT. This codes for CARDRDRNLNTEAFF.